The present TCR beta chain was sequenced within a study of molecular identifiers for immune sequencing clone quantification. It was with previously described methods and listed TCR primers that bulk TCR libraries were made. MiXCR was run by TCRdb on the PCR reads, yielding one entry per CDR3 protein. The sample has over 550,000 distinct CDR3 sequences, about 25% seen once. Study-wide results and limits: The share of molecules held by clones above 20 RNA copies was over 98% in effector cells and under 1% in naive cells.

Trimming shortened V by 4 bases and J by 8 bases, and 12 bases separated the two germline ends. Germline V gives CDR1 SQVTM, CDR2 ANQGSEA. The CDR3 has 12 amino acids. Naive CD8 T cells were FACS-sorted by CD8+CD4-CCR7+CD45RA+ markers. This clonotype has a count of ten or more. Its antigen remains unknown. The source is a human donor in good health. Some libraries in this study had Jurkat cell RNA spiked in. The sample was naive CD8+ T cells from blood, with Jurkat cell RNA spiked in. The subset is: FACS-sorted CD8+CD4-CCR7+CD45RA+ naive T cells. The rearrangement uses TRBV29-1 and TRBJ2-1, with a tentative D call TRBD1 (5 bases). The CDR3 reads CSVASRVDEQFF. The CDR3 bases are TGCAGCGTTGCGAGCAGGGTAGATGAGCAGTTCTTC.